Presented here are 24 T cell receptor beta chains from one specimen sequenced in a study of cytomegalovirus exposure and HLA in healthy donors. With 60 Vbeta and 13 Jbeta primers, the PCR was carried out. Some clones are missing from TCRdb's copy, which holds only in-frame ones; the method was immunoSEQ multiplex PCR. The repertoire holds 150,000 to 200,000 clones, with around 79% as singletons. Sequencing input: PBMCs. Receptors originate from a woman in her 50s in good health and CMV-seropositive.

This clone has only a few counts. The chain couples TRBV5-7 to TRBJ1-1, with D tentatively TRBD1 (6 bases). TRBV5-7 is labeled an ORF, and its function is uncertain. CDR3 length: 14 residues. The V gene lost 5 bases and the J gene lost 0 bases, with 11 bases spanning the gap. The CDR3 loop is CASRPGQMNTEAFF. In DNA form, the CDR3 reads TGTGCCAGCAGGCCTGGACAGATGAACACTGAAGCTTTCTTT.

The V gene is TRBV4-1, the J gene TRBJ1-1; perhaps TRBD1 as D (6 bases). Germline V gene sequence: CDR1 MGHRA, CDR2 YSYEKL. V lost 0 bases to trimming and J lost 1 base, with 9 bases between them. The CDR3 sequence is 15 residues long. CDR3 sequence reads: CASSQDAGENTEAFF. The CDR3 bases are TGCGCCAGCAGCCAAGACGCAGGGGAGAACACTGAAGCTTTCTTT.

This rearrangement joins TRBV5-1 to TRBJ2-7; D may be TRBD1 (5 bases). The CDR3 length is 15 residues. V gave up 0 bases and J gave up 2 bases, with 12 bases separating them. Germline loops: CDR1 SGHRS, CDR2 YFSETQ. The CDR3 DNA sequence: TGCGCCAGCAGCTTGGGGGGCCTAAGCACCTACGAGCAGTACTTC. Protein: CASSLGGLSTYEQYF.

This chain links TRBV2 with TRBJ2-3; 8 bases fit TRBD2. V trimming: 7 bases; J trimming: 4 bases; junction bases outside the gene matches: 4. From germline, CDR1 is SNHLY and CDR2 FYNNEI. CDR3 length equals 13 residues. CDR3 nucleotide sequence: TGTGCCAGCAAGCGGGAGCTCGCAGATACGCAGTATTTT. This encodes CASKRELADTQYF. Looking up the rest from reference TRBV2 and TRBJ2-3 gives the full variable domain: EPEVTQTPSHQVTQMGQEVILRCVPISNHLYFYWYRQILGQKVEFLVSFYNNEISEKSEIFDDQFSVERPDGSNFTLKIRSTKLEDSAMYFCASKRELADTQYFGPGTRLTVL.

J is TRBJ2-2 and V is TRBV19, with no clear D. CDR3 length equals 13 residues. The V gene lost 7 bases and the J gene lost 7 bases, with 13 bases spanning the gap. Germline assignment: CDR1 LNHDA and CDR2 SQIVND (reference sequence). CDR3 DNA: TGTGCCAGTACCAGCCCCCCAGGCGGGGAGCTGTTTTTT. Its protein is CASTSPPGGELFF.

The rearrangement uses TRBV6-5 and TRBJ1-2, with a tentative D call TRBD1 (5 bases). Trimming stripped 8 bases from V and 5 bases from J, with 21 bases between. There are 15 residues in the CDR3. Germline CDR1 is MNHEY and CDR2 is SVGAGI. CDR3 sequence reads: CASFNGGTSHYGYTF. The CDR3 DNA follows: TGTGCCAGCTTCAACGGAGGGACGTCTCATTATGGCTACACCTTC.

The chain links TRBV9 to TRBJ2-2; 11 bases align to TRBD2. This CDR3 spans 16 amino acids. In germline, CDR1 is SGDLS, CDR2 YYNGEE. The trim removed 3 bases at V and 5 bases at J, leaving 6 bases unmatched. This CDR3 is CASSAPSGRITGELFF. Written as DNA, the CDR3 is TGTGCCAGCAGCGCACCTAGCGGGAGGATAACCGGGGAGCTGTTTTTT.

The CDR3 protein is CASSSLQGFAAYEQYF. DNA of the CDR3: TGTGCCAGCAGCTCCCTCCAGGGGTTCGCTGCCTACGAGCAGTACTTC. The chain joins TRBV7-9 to TRBJ2-7, with D possibly TRBD1 on 6 matching bases. V lost 4 bases and J lost 2, with 18 bases in between. The CDR3 totals 16 residues. Germline CDR1 and CDR2: SEHNR and FQNEAQ (reference sequence).

This chain connects TRBV5-6 to TRBJ2-5; unclear D gene. The ends were cut back, 3 bases at V and 0 bases at J, with 3 bases in the middle. The germline V gene has CDR1 SGHDT and CDR2 YYEEEE. The CDR3 length is 12 residues. The CDR3 sequence is CASSSYQETQYF. CDR3 in DNA: TGTGCCAGCAGCTCCTACCAAGAGACCCAGTACTTC. The entire variable domain, with the rest obtained from reference TRBV5-6 and TRBJ2-5, is as follows: DAGVTQSPTHLIKTRGQQVTLRCSPKSGHDTVSWYQQALGQGPQFIFQYYEEEERQRGNFPDRFSGHQFPNYSSELNVNALLLGDSALYLCASSSYQETQYFGPGTRLLVL.

The rearrangement joins TRBV27 to TRBJ1-6, with 7 bases identical to TRBD1. CDR3 size: 15 residues. The germline gives CDR1 MNHEY, CDR2 SMNVEV (reference sequence). J lost 6 bases, V lost 2 bases, and 4 bases had no gene match. The CDR3: CASSLRNRGNSPLHF. CDR3 DNA: TGTGCCAGCAGTTTACGGAACAGGGGTAATTCACCCCTCCACTTT.

Of note for this clone: Other DNA sequences from this sample encode an identical CDR3 as well. The chain links TRBV6-5 to TRBJ1-1; 7 bases match TRBD1. The CDR3 contains 15 residues. V dropped 7 bases and J dropped 1; count of bases not matched to a gene: 9. CDR1 and CDR2 (germline): MNHEY, SVGAGI. CDR3 sequence: CASNTGAGGNTEAFF. Here the CDR3 DNA reads TGTGCCAGCAATACGGGGGCAGGGGGGAACACTGAAGCTTTCTTT.

This clone was recorded a few times. The rearrangement links TRBV7-2 to TRBJ2-3; 12 bases are a match to TRBD2. Germline V gene sequence: CDR1 SGHTA, CDR2 FQGNSA. CDR3 length: 18 amino acids. Trimming removed 4 bases from V and 2 bases from J; junction bases left unmatched: 10. This CDR3 reads CASSSSSGGAVSTDTQYF. In nucleotides, the CDR3 is TGTGCCAGCAGCTCCTCTAGCGGGGGGGCCGTATCCACAGATACGCAGTATTTT.

The chain carries TRBV6-1 and TRBJ2-1; the D gene is possibly TRBD1 (6 bases). Germline CDR1 reads MNHNS; CDR2 reads SASEGT. This CDR3 comprises 12 residues. Trimming removed 3 bases from V and 15 bases from J, with 15 bases in between. The CDR3 reads CASSDGQGRRFF. CDR3 nucleotides: TGTGCCAGCAGTGATGGTCAGGGGCGCCGGTTCTTC.

The chain links TRBV2 to TRBJ2-7; tentatively, D is TRBD1 (6 bases). The V gene lost 6 bases and the J gene lost 3 bases, with 18 bases spanning the gap. The CDR3 is 15 residues long. Germline V lookup: CDR1 SNHLY, CDR2 FYNNEI. The CDR3, as DNA: TGTGCCAGCAGCCCCATGGGGGCTATGATCTACGAGCAGTACTTC. Translation gives CASSPMGAMIYEQYF.

The CDR3 DNA follows: TGTGCCACACAGACCGGACAGAACAATCAGCCCCAGCATTTT. Protein: CATQTGQNNQPQHF. The chain employs TRBV10-3 and TRBJ1-5, with a possible D match to TRBD1 (6 bases). CDR3 length: 14 amino acids. In germline, CDR1 is ENHRY, CDR2 SYGVKD. Trimming stripped 10 bases from V and 3 bases from J, with 16 bases between.

The J gene is TRBJ1-1, the V gene TRBV30; 9 bases fit TRBD1. The CDR3 loop spans 15 amino acids. J lost 4 bases, V lost 3 bases, and 9 bases had no gene match. The germline V gene has CDR1 GTSNPN and CDR2 SVGIG (reference sequence). The CDR3 loop is CAWRTDRGILTEAFF. CDR3 DNA: TGTGCCTGGAGAACCGACAGGGGGATACTCACTGAAGCTTTCTTT. Full variable domain (outside the CDR3, taken from reference TRBV30 and TRBJ1-1): SQTIHQWPATLVQPVGSPLSLECTVEGTSNPNLYWYRQAAGRGLQLLFYSVGIGQISSEVPQNLSASRPQDRQFILSSKKLLLSDSGFYLCAWRTDRGILTEAFFGQGTRLTVV.

The V gene is TRBV6-5, the J gene TRBJ2-7; D is perhaps TRBD2 (5 bases). V shed 6 bases and J shed 3 bases, with 21 bases lying between them. CDR1 is MNHEY and CDR2 is SVGAGI in the germline V gene. This CDR3 has 16 amino acids. The CDR3 region is CASSYAYGEKIYEQYF. CDR3 nucleotides: TGTGCCAGCAGCTACGCCTACGGGGAGAAAATCTACGAGCAGTACTTC.

The genes are TRBV4-1 and TRBJ2-5; 9 nucleotides align to TRBD2. The J call is doubtful: the DNA matches TRBJ2-7 better. This CDR3 region has 16 residues. Germline CDR1 reads MGHRA; CDR2 reads YSYEKL. The CDR3 sequence: CASSQDVLAGFYEQYF. The DNA of the CDR3 is TGCGCCAGCAGCCAAGATGTGCTAGCGGGGTTCTACGAGCAGTACTTC.

The sample holds a few counts of this clone. V gene TRBV10-2 combines with J gene TRBJ1-1, with 11 bases matching TRBD1. The CDR3 extends over 16 amino acids. V was pared by 5 bases and J by 5 bases, with 10 bases of the junction left unmatched. The V gene's germline CDR1 is WSHSY and CDR2 SAAADI. CDR3 sequence: CASSPGTGGVRTEAFF. CDR3 nucleotide sequence: TGCGCCAGCAGTCCTGGGACAGGGGGTGTAAGAACTGAAGCTTTCTTT.

This chain joins TRBV5-1 and TRBJ1-2; the match to TRBD1 covers 7 bases. The V segment lost 4 bases and the J segment 2 bases; nucleotides outside the gene matches: 5. The length of the CDR3 is 14 residues. Germline CDR1 SGHRS, CDR2 YFSETQ. In nucleotides, the CDR3 is TGCGCCAGCAGCACGGACAGGTTGAACTATGGCTACACCTTC. Residues: CASSTDRLNYGYTF. Complete variable domain (other parts from reference TRBV5-1 and TRBJ1-2): KAGVTQTPRYLIKTRGQQVTLSCSPISGHRSVSWYQQTPGQGLQFLFEYFSETQRNKGNFPGRFSGRQFSNSRSEMNVSTLELGDSALYLCASSTDRLNYGYTFGSGTRLTVV.

The rearrangement joins TRBV9 to TRBJ2-5; a weak D match, TRBD2 (5 bases). CDR3 length: 13 residues. V shed 3 bases and J shed 6 bases, with 12 bases lying between them. Germline assignment: CDR1 SGDLS and CDR2 YYNGEE. CDR3 amino acids: CASSAGPGKTQYF. The DNA of the CDR3 is TGTGCCAGCAGCGCTGGGCCGGGAAAGACCCAGTACTTC.

This chain connects TRBV6-5 to TRBJ2-3, with unresolved D. CDR1 and CDR2 from the germline V gene are MNHEY and SVGAGI. V gave up 8 bases and J gave up 6 bases, with 15 bases separating them. The CDR3 has 13 residues. The CDR3 coding sequence is TGTGCCAGCCATGGGCCCTATGGGGATACGCAGTATTTT. Its translation is CASHGPYGDTQYF.

The CDR3 DNA reads TGTGCCAGCAGCTTCAACGGGGGAATAACTAATGAAAAACTGTTTTTT. Its translation: CASSFNGGITNEKLFF. V gene TRBV9 combines with J gene TRBJ1-4; possible D gene TRBD1, 5 bases. Between the trimmed V and J ends, which lost 4 bases and 1 base, there was a span of 14 bases. CDR1 SGDLS and CDR2 YYNGEE come from the germline V gene. The CDR3 length is 16 residues. The full variable domain, with the rest looked up from reference TRBV9 and TRBJ1-4, is DSGVTQTPKHLITATGQRVTLRCSPRSGDLSVYWYQQSLDQGLQFLIQYYNGEERAKGNILERFSAQQFPDLHSELNLSSLELGDSALYFCASSFNGGITNEKLFFGSGTQLSVL.

This rearrangement joins TRBV5-6 to TRBJ2-7; D uncertain. CDR3 length equals 13 residues. V was cut by 4 bases and J by 3 bases, with 11 bases left in between. Germline CDR1 SGHDT, CDR2 YYEEEE. The CDR3 is CASSLGSFYEQYF. DNA for the CDR3: TGTGCCAGCAGCCTCGGGTCCTTCTACGAGCAGTACTTC.